The entry below describes one T cell receptor beta chain. Antigen unknown. The data were obtained in a study of cytomegalovirus exposure and HLA in healthy donors. Overall study findings and caveats: A few chains linked to CMV were shown in vitro to be specific for CMV antigens.

PCR employed 60 Vbeta and 13 Jbeta primers. Sequencing used immunoSEQ multiplex PCR; TCRdb keeps in-frame clones, though not all of them. The repertoire holds fewer than 130,000 clones, with 60% to 75% as singletons. V lost 6 bases, J lost 2 bases, and 14 bases lay in between. This CDR3 comprises 15 residues. Germline lookup yields CDR1 SGHTS and CDR2 YDEGEE. This sequence joins TRBV5-8 and TRBJ1-4, with a tentative D call TRBD1 (6 bases). This TCR was recovered from a man aged 40-55 years in good health and CMV-seropositive. Sequencing used PBMCs. The chain's CDR3 is CASTVRDTTNEKLFF. CDR3 in DNA: TGTGCCAGCACCGTGAGGGACACCACTAATGAAAAACTGTTTTTT.